This T cell receptor (beta chain) was sequenced in a study of cytomegalovirus exposure and HLA in healthy donors. A word on this clone: Its antigen is unidentified.

Deletions cut 1 base from V and 8 bases from J, with 11 bases between. Germline CDR1 reads SGHVS; CDR2 reads FQNEAQ. This CDR3 is 13 amino acids long. Both 60 Vbeta primers and 13 Jbeta primers went into the PCR. Some clones are missing from TCRdb's copy, which holds only in-frame ones; the method was immunoSEQ multiplex PCR. The sample gives about 130,000 clones, around 78% of which show up once; around 4.8% is in the top ten. Study findings and constraints: In terms of immune exposure information, only CMV serostatus was available. Association of around 17,000 TCR beta sequences with HLA alleles was found at 0.05 false discovery rate in a later analysis.

Sequencing was performed on PBMCs. This chain connects TRBV7-8 to TRBJ1-2; TRBD1 is a possible D gene (5 bases). This receptor was taken from a man between 60 and 70 years old in good health and CMV-seropositive. In nucleotides, the CDR3 is TGTGCCAGCAGCTTAGGGCAGGGAGGAGGCTACACCTTC. This gives the protein CASSLGQGGGYTF.